The source of this TCR beta chain is a study of T cell responses to AZD1222 COVID-19 vaccine. Study-wide background: Second-dose timings of about 4 or about 12 weeks were pooled. Findings and caveats of the study: Nearly half of the spike-specific TCRs reportedly recognize variant regions that carry no mutations.

The protocol was immunoSEQ multiplex PCR, while the TCRdb copy is restricted to in-frame clones and leaves out a portion. Of over 80,000 clones listed, 80% to 90% were seen once; the top ten hold approximately 30%. The CDR3 has 14 amino acids. From germline, CDR1 is MDHEN and CDR2 SYDVKM. With 2 bases removed from V and 4 bases from J, the gap between germline ends came to 8 bases. This clone was detected only once. Its antigen remains unidentified. The receptor was isolated from an adult in good health. The chain links TRBV28 to TRBJ2-2; TRBD1 is a possible D gene (5 bases). Specimen: peripheral blood, collected on day 0 of AZD1222 vaccination. The CDR3 loop is CASSLRGGTGELFF. The DNA for the CDR3 is TGTGCCAGCAGTTTAAGGGGCGGCACCGGGGAGCTGTTTTTT.